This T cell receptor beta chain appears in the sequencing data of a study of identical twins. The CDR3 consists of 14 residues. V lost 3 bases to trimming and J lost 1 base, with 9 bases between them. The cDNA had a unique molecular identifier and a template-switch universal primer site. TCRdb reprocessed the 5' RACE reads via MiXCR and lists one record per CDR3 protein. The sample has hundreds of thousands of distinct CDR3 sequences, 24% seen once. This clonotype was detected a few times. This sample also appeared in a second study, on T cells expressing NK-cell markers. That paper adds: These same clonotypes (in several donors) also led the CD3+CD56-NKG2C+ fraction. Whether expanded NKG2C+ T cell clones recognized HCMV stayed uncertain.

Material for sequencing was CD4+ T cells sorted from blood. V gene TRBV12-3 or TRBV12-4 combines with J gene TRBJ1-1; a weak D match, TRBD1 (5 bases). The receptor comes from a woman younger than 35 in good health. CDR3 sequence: CASSFLRGNTEAFF. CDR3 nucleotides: TGTGCCAGCAGTTTCCTGAGGGGGAACACTGAAGCTTTCTTT.